The rows below give T cell receptor beta chains drawn from one sample of a study of shared clonotypes between healthy human individuals. Profiling relied on immunoSEQ multiplex PCR, and the TCRdb table lists in-frame clones only, not all of them. The sample records 2 million to 2.5 million clones, approximately 95% being singletons. The source material was naive CD4+ T cells sorted from blood. The source is a young man in good health. Each CDR3 is given with its conserved first and last residue. D genes are given only for firm matches. Clone sizes are given selectively: once, few, many, or a class where the clone is expanded.

>.|TRBV5-1|TRBJ1-1|.
TGCGCCAGCAGCTTGGGAGGGGTTGCTGAAGCTTTCTTT
CASSLGGVAEAFF
>.|TRBV6-5|TRBJ2-5|.
TGTGCCAGCAGTTCCCGGGACGGGGAGACCCAGTACTTC
CASSSRDGETQYF
>.|TRBV18|TRBJ2-7|.
TGTGCCAGCTCACCTCCGGGGCTCGCCTACGAGCAGTACTTC
CASSPPGLAYEQYF
>.|TRBV5-1|TRBJ2-5|TRBD1
TGCGCCAGCAGCGCCAACACAGGGGGCGGAAGGGAGACCCAGTACTTC
CASSANTGGGRETQYF
>.|TRBV19|TRBJ1-5|.
TGTGCCAGTAGTACCGGACGGACAATCGATCAGCCCCAGCATTTT
CASSTGRTIDQPQHF
>.|TRBV28|TRBJ1-2|.
TGTGCCAGCAGACCCGAGAGGAGGGGCTATGGCTACACCTTC
CASRPERRGYGYTF
>.|TRBV2|TRBJ2-3|TRBD2
TGTGCCAGCAGTGTTTCCGGGACTAGCGGGGTGGATACGCAGTATTTT
CASSVSGTSGVDTQYF
>.|TRBV5-3|TRBJ1-2|.
TGTGCCAGCAGCTTGGGGCAACAGGCAAACTATGGCTACACCTTC
CASSLGQQANYGYTF
>.|TRBV2|TRBJ2-1|TRBD2
TGTGCCGGTAGTGCAGCGGGAGTCGATGAGCAGTTCTTC
CAGSAAGVDEQFF
>.|TRBV29-1|TRBJ1-5|TRBD1
TGCAGCGTTGCGACGGACAGGACCTATCAGCCCCAGCATTTT
CSVATDRTYQPQHF
>.|TRBV7-2|TRBJ1-2|TRBD1
TGTGCCAGCAGCTTGGGACAGAGTCTCTATGGCTACACCTTC
CASSLGQSLYGYTF
>.|TRBV7-9|TRBJ2-2|.
TGTGCCAGCAGCTTAGTAGGTCATATGGCCGGGGAGCTGTTTTTT
CASSLVGHMAGELFF
>.|TRBV9|TRBJ2-5|.
TGTGCCAGCAGCCCCTCTCCGACGGGGTCCCAAGGAGAGACCCAGTACTTC
CASSPSPTGSQGETQYF
>once|TRBV30|TRBJ2-3|TRBD2
TGTGCCTGGACTAGCGGCTTCACAGATACGCAGTATTTT
CAWTSGFTDTQYF
>.|TRBV5-4|TRBJ2-5|.
TGTGCCAGCAGCTTGGGGCTAGGGGGGTCAGAGACCCAGTACTTC
CASSLGLGGSETQYF
>.|TRBV6-1|TRBJ2-7|.
TGTGCCAGCAGTGAATTGTGGGCAGGCGAGCAGTACTTC
CASSELWAGEQYF
>.|TRBV25-1|TRBJ2-7|.
TGTGCCAGCAGTCGCCCAGGCGACAGCAGCGAGCAGTACTTC
CASSRPGDSSEQYF
>.|TRBV7-9|TRBJ1-1|TRBD1
TGTGCCAGCAGCTGGTGGACAGGGGTGCACACTGAAGCTTTCTTT
CASSWWTGVHTEAFF
>.|TRBV27|TRBJ1-4|TRBD1
TGTGCCAGCAGTCCCGGACAGGGTCGAGAAAAACTGTTTTTT
CASSPGQGREKLFF
>.|TRBV13|TRBJ2-3|TRBD1
TGTGCCAGCAGTTACAGGGGGCCAGATACGCAGTATTTT
CASSYRGPDTQYF
>once|TRBV5-1|TRBJ2-6|.
TGCGCCAGCAGCCCTCGGGGGGCGCAATCTGGGGCCAACGTCCTGACTTTC
CASSPRGAQSGANVLTF
>.|TRBV29-1|TRBJ2-7|.
TGCAGCGTCCTATTAAAACAGGGCACCTACGAGCAGTACTTC
CSVLLKQGTYEQYF
>.|TRBV7-7|TRBJ2-5|TRBD2
TGTGCTAGCAGCTTAGCGCGGGGGGGGCCGGAGACCCAGTACTTC
CASSLARGGPETQYF
>.|TRBV18|TRBJ2-2|.
TGTGCCAGCTCACCTGGCGGGCAGGCGAACACCGGGGAGCTGTTTTTT
CASSPGGQANTGELFF